This record concerns one TCR beta chain sequence. The repertoire was sequenced with immunoSEQ multiplex PCR; TCRdb's copy has only in-frame clones and lacks some. The top ten clones hold approximately 2.1% of a sample with approximately 240,000 clones, roughly 84% of them seen once. V shed 6 bases and J shed 0 bases, with 12 bases lying between them. Germline V gene lookup returns CDR1 KGHSH and CDR2 LQKENI. The CDR3 sequence is 14 residues long. The sample comes from a study of blood T cell repertoires in COVID-19. The overall study: Italy, Spain and the United States were the sources of the convalescent and acute COVID-19 samples.

The sequence was collected from a woman between 40 and 55 years old who had recovered from COVID-19. The sample was peripheral blood. The gene calls are TRBV18 and TRBJ2-7; maybe TRBD1 (6 bases). DNA of the CDR3: TGTGCCAGCTCCAGGACAGCCAGCTCCTACGAGCAGTACTTC. Translated: CASSRTASSYEQYF. The full variable domain, in which reference TRBV18 and TRBJ2-7 provide the parts outside the CDR3, is NAGVMQNPRHLVRRRGQEARLRCSPMKGHSHVYWYRQLPEEGLKFMVYLQKENIIDESGMPKERFSAEFPKEGPSILRIQQVVRGDSAAYFCASSRTASSYEQYFGPGTRLTVT.